The TCR beta chain described here comes from a study of T cells after yellow fever vaccination. Study context: Each low-cell-number fraction was prepared by means of SMART-Seq v4 Ultra Low Input.

Using its own MiXCR run on the 5' RACE reads, TCRdb lists one record per CDR3 protein. Of around 56,000 distinct CDR3 sequences in the sample, about 5.2% were seen once. This clonotype was counted between two and nine times. Germline V lookup: CDR1 SGDLS, CDR2 YYNGEE. J gave up 7 bases and V 6 bases, and 11 bases lay outside the gene matches. This CDR3 contains 15 residues. The sequencing here drew on PBMCs, either bulk or a sorted T-cell subset (CD4+, CD8+, memory, or dextramer-sorted; not recorded which), taken on the day of the yellow fever booster vaccination. This chain connects TRBV9 to TRBJ2-1, with 9 bases aligning to TRBD1. The clonotype was recovered from a man aged 18 to 30 who received the YFV17D yellow fever vaccine. CDR3 nucleotides: TGTGCCAGCACCTCCCCGGGACAGGGACAAAATGAGCAGTTCTTC. Amino acid sequence: CASTSPGQGQNEQFF. Full variable domain (missing parts from reference TRBV9 and TRBJ2-1): DSGVTQTPKHLITATGQRVTLRCSPRSGDLSVYWYQQSLDQGLQFLIQYYNGEERAKGNILERFSAQQFPDLHSELNLSSLELGDSALYFCASTSPGQGQNEQFFGPGTRLTVL.